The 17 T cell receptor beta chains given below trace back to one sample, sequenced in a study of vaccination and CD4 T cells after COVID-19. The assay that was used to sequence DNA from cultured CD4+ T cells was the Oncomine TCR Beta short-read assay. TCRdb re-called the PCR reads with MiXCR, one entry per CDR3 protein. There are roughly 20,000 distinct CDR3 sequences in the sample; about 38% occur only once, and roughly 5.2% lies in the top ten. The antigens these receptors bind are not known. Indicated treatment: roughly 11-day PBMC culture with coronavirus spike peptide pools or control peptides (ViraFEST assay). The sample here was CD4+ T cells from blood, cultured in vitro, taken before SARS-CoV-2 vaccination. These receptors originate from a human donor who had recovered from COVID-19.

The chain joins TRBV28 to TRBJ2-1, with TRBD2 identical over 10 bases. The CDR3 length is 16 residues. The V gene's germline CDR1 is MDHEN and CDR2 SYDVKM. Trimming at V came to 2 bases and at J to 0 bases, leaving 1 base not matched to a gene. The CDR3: CASSLPSGSSYNEQFF. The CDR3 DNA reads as TGTGCCAGCAGTTTACCTAGCGGGAGCTCCTACAATGAGCAGTTCTTC. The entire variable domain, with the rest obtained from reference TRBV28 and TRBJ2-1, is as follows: DVKVTQSSRYLVKRTGEKVFLECVQDMDHENMFWYRQDPGLGLRLIYFSYDVKMKEKGDIPEGYSVSREKKERFSLILESASTNQTSMYLCASSLPSGSSYNEQFFGPGTRLTVL.

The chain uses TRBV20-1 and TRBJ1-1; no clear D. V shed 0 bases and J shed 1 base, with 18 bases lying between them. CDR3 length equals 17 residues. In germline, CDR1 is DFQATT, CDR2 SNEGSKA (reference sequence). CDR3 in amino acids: CSARDGGLAGKNTEAFF. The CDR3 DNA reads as TGCAGTGCTAGAGATGGAGGGTTGGCGGGGAAGAACACTGAAGCTTTCTTT.

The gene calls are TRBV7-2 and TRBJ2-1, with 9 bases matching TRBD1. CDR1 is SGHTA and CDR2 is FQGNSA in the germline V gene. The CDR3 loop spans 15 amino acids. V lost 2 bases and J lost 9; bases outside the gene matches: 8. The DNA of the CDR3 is TGTGCCAGCAGCTTACTCGGACAGGGGATCAGTGAGCAGTTCTTC. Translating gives CASSLLGQGISEQFF.

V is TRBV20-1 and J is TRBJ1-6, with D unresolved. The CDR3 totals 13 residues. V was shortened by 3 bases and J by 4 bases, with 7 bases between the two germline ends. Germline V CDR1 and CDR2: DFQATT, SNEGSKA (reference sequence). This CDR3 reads CSARTQYNSPLHF. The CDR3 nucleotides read TGCAGTGCTAGGACCCAGTATAATTCACCCCTCCACTTT.

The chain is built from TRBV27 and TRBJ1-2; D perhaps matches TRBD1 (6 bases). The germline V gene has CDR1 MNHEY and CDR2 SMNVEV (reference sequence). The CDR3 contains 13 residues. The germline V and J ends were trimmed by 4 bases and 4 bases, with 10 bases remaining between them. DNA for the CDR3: TGTGCCAGCAGTTCAAGGGGGAGCTATGGCTACACCTTC. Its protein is CASSSRGSYGYTF.

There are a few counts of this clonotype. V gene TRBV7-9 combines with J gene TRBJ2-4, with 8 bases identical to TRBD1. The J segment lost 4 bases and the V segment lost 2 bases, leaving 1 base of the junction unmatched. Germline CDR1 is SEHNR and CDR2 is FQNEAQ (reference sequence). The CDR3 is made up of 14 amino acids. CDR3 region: CASSLRTGKNIQYF. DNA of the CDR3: TGTGCCAGCAGCTTAAGGACAGGGAAAAACATTCAGTACTTC. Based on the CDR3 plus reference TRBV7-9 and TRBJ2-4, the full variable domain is DTGVSQNPRHKITKRGQNVTFRCDPISEHNRLYWYRQTLGQGPEFLTYFQNEAQLEKSRLLSDRFSAERPKGSFSTLEIQRTEQGDSAMYLCASSLRTGKNIQYFGAGTRLSVL.

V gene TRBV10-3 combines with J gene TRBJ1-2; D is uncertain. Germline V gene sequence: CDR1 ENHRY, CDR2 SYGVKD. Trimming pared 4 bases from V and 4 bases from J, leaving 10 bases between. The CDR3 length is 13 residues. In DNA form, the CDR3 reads TGTGCCATCAGTGGGACTAGGATCTATGGCTACACCTTC. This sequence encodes CAISGTRIYGYTF.

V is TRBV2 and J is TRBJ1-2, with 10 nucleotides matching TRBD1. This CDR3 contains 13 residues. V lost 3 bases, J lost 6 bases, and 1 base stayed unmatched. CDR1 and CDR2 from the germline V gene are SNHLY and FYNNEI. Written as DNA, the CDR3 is TGTGCCAGCAGTGAGGACAGGGGGAATGGCTACACCTTC. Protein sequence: CASSEDRGNGYTF.

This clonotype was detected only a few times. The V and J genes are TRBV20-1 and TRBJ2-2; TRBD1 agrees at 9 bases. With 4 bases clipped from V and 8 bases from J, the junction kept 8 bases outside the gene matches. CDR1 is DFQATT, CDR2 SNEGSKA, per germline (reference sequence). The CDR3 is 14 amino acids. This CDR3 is CSAKRQGGGGELFF. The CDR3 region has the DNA TGCAGTGCTAAAAGACAGGGGGGAGGGGGGGAGCTGTTTTTT.

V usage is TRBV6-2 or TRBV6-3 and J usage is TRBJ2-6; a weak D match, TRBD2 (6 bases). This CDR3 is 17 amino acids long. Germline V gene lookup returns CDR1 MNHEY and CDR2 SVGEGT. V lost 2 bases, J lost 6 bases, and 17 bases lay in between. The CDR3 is CASSYSLAEAMANVLTF. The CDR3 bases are TGTGCCAGCAGTTACAGTTTAGCGGAGGCTATGGCCAACGTCCTGACTTTC.

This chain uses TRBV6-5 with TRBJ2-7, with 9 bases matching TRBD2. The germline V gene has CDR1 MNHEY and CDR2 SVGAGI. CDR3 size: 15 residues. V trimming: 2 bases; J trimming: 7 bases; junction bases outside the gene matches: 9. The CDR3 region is CASSYGAGGPLEQYF. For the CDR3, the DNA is TGTGCCAGCAGTTACGGGGCGGGGGGGCCGCTGGAGCAGTACTTC.

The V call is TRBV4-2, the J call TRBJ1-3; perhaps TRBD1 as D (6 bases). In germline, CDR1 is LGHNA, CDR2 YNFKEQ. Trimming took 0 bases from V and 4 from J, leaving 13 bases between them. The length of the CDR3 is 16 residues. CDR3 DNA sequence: TGTGCCAGCAGCCAAGATTATAAGGGGGGAGGAAACACCATATATTTT. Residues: CASSQDYKGGGNTIYF.

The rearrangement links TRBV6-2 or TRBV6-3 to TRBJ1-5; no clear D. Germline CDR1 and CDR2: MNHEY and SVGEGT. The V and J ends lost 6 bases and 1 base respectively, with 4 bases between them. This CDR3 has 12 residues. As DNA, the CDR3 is TGTGCCAGCAGGTGGAGCAATCAGCCCCAGCATTTT. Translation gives CASRWSNQPQHF.

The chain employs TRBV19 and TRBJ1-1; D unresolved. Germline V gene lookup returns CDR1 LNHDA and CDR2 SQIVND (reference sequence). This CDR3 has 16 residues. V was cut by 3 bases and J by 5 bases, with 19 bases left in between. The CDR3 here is CASSIPDRGVGTEAFF. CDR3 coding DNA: TGTGCCAGTAGTATCCCCGATCGGGGTGTCGGAACTGAAGCTTTCTTT.

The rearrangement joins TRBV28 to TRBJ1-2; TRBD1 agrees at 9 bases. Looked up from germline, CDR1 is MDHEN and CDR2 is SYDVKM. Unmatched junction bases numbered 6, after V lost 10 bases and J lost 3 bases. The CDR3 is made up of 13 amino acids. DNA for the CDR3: TGTGCCACGAGGGACAGGGCTTACTATGGCTACACCTTC. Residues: CATRDRAYYGYTF.

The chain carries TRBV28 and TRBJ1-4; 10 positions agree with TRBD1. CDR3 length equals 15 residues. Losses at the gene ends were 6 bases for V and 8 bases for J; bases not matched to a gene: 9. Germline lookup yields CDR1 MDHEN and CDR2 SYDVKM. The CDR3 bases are TGTGCCAGCAGGGCAGTGGGACAGGGGAGGGAAAAACTGTTTTTT. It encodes CASRAVGQGREKLFF.

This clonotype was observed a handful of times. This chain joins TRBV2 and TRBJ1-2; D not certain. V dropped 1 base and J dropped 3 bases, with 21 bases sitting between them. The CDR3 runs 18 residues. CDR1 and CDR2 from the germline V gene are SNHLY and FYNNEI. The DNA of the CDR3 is TGTGCCAGCAGTGAAGAATCATCGCCTTACGGCGGGTACTATGGCTACACCTTC. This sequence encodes CASSEESSPYGGYYGYTF.